Listed here is a single TCR beta chain. The antigen is unknown. Deletions cut 4 bases from V and 0 bases from J, with 20 bases between. The germline V gene has CDR1 SGHRS and CDR2 YFSETQ. The CDR3 runs 17 residues. The data are from a study of cytomegalovirus exposure and HLA in healthy donors. Study observations and caveats: Later analysis demonstrated an association between a missense DCLRE1C variant and TCR beta V- and J-gene trimming. A highly shared variant cluster was judged a likely technical artifact.

Primers: 60 Vbeta forward and 13 Jbeta reverse. Repertoires were generated with immunoSEQ multiplex PCR, while TCRdb's copy carries only in-frame clones and drops some. Of about 200,000 clones listed, around 80% are singletons. The gene calls are TRBV5-1 and TRBJ2-7; D might be TRBD2 (6 bases). The origin of this receptor is a male donor in good health and CMV-seronegative. Input material: PBMCs. In DNA, the CDR3 is TGCGCCAGCAGCCAACAATCCGGGACTCATGCCTCCTACGAGCAGTACTTC. Protein sequence: CASSQQSGTHASYEQYF. Full variable domain (outside the CDR3, taken from reference TRBV5-1 and TRBJ2-7): KAGVTQTPRYLIKTRGQQVTLSCSPISGHRSVSWYQQTPGQGLQFLFEYFSETQRNKGNFPGRFSGRQFSNSRSEMNVSTLELGDSALYLCASSQQSGTHASYEQYFGPGTRLTVT.